This TCR beta chain was sequenced for a study of blood T cells in healthy people across ages. General study results and limits: Per-million-T-cell TCR beta diversity fell roughly linearly with age.

Germline V gene data show CDR1 as SGHRS and CDR2 as YFSETQ. With 4 bases clipped from V and 6 bases from J, the junction kept 9 bases outside the gene matches. The CDR3 loop spans 15 amino acids. This clonotype was seen ten or more times. Its target is not known. A second PCR, run for roughly 7 to 11 cycles, used a sample-barcoded 5' primer plus a J-beta primer mix. From the 5' RACE reads, TCRdb called clonotypes with MiXCR, one entry per CDR3 protein. The repertoire has hundreds of thousands of distinct CDR3 sequences, about 30% of them found once; the top ten carry roughly 15%. This TCR derives from a woman aged 80 or older in good health. The chain has TRBV5-1 and TRBJ1-4; 7 positions match TRBD1. What was sequenced was blood. For the CDR3, the DNA is TGCGCCAGCAGCGAATCCGGGACAGTTGATGAAAAACTGTTTTTT. Translating it yields CASSESGTVDEKLFF.